The 21 T cell receptor beta chains presented below share a single source sample, sequenced in a study of blood T cell repertoires in COVID-19. Clones were sequenced by immunoSEQ multiplex PCR, and TCRdb holds only the in-frame ones, with some missing. The profile shows fewer than 45,000 clones, around 90% of them singletons. The material sequenced was peripheral blood. The receptors were sampled from a man aged 60 to 69 with active or convalescent COVID-19.

The chain is built from TRBV19 and TRBJ1-5; D is possibly TRBD1 (5 bases). V gave up 8 bases and J gave up 7 bases, with 30 bases separating them. Per germline, CDR1 LNHDA and CDR2 SQIVND (reference sequence). CDR3 length equals 18 residues. The CDR3 nucleotides are TGTGCCAGTCGTGAGGTGACGGTTTTGGGCAGGGTTCTCCAGCCCCAGCATTTT. This translates into CASREVTVLGRVLQPQHF.

The chain combines TRBV4-1 with TRBJ2-7; maybe TRBD2 (6 bases). The V gene's germline CDR1 is MGHRA and CDR2 YSYEKL. This CDR3 is 14 amino acids long. Trimming cost V 3 bases and J 5 bases, with 14 bases left between them. Here the CDR3 reads CASSQMLGEDEQYF. The CDR3 DNA reads as TGCGCCAGCAGCCAGATGTTAGGGGAGGACGAGCAGTACTTC.

This rearrangement joins TRBV5-1 to TRBJ2-3, with 10 nucleotides matching TRBD2. There are 16 residues in the CDR3. Germline V lookup: CDR1 SGHRS, CDR2 YFSETQ. The ends lost 4 bases at V and 3 bases at J; junction bases unmatched: 8. The CDR3 protein is CASSVGTSEGTDTQYF. The DNA for the CDR3 is TGCGCCAGCAGCGTGGGGACTAGCGAGGGGACAGATACGCAGTATTTT.

The CDR3 is CASSYLWTSGEQYF. The CDR3, as DNA: TGTGCCAGCAGCTACCTTTGGACTAGCGGTGAGCAGTACTTC. This chain connects TRBV28 to TRBJ2-7; TRBD2 agrees at 10 bases. The CDR3 totals 14 residues. V was pared by 6 bases and J by 7 bases, with 9 bases of the junction left unmatched. CDR1 is MDHEN, CDR2 SYDVKM, per germline.

The gene calls are TRBV24-1 and TRBJ2-5; D perhaps matches TRBD2 (6 bases). The V end was cut by 3 bases, the J end by 5 bases, with 15 bases between. This CDR3 spans 15 amino acids. Germline lookup yields CDR1 KGHDR and CDR2 SFDVKD. The CDR3 sequence: CATSDRLEGRETQYF. The CDR3 coding sequence is TGTGCCACCAGTGATAGATTGGAGGGCCGGGAGACCCAGTACTTC.

The V call is TRBV3-1 (or the pseudogene TRBV3-2), the J call TRBJ2-1; D gene unclear. CDR1 LGHDT and CDR2 YNNKEL come from the germline V gene (reference sequence). CDR3 length: 14 amino acids. V gave up 1 base and J gave up 7 bases, with 11 bases separating them. The CDR3 region is CASSQGGALNEQFF. As DNA, the CDR3 is TGTGCCAGCAGCCAAGGAGGCGCCTTAAATGAGCAGTTCTTC.

The J gene is TRBJ1-1, the V gene TRBV30, with 10 bases lining up with TRBD1. This CDR3 has 13 residues. The V gene's germline CDR1 is GTSNPN and CDR2 SVGIG (reference sequence). The CDR3 loop is CAGDRGPLTEAFF. The CDR3 DNA reads as TGTGCGGGTGACAGGGGGCCCCTAACTGAAGCTTTCTTT.

The CDR3 nucleotides read TGTGCCAGCAGCTCGAGACTAGCGGGAGCGAACGAGCAGTACTTC. Protein product: CASSSRLAGANEQYF. V gene TRBV7-9 combines with J gene TRBJ2-7, with 12 bases lining up with TRBD2. The V segment lost 4 bases and the J segment 5 bases; nucleotides outside the gene matches: 6. Looked up from germline, CDR1 is SEHNR and CDR2 is FQNEAQ (reference sequence). The CDR3 covers 15 residues.

V usage is TRBV28 and J usage is TRBJ1-4; 7 bases match TRBD1. The germline V gene encodes CDR1 MDHEN and CDR2 SYDVKM. CDR3 size: 17 residues. Trimming removed 3 bases from V and 5 bases from J; junction bases left unmatched: 12. The DNA for the CDR3 is TGTGCCAGCAGTTTGATAGGACAGGCCAACCCCAATGAAAAACTGTTTTTT. As protein: CASSLIGQANPNEKLFF.

V usage is TRBV5-5 and J usage is TRBJ2-3; D remains ambiguous. V was shortened by 0 bases and J by 4 bases, with 12 bases between the two germline ends. Germline V CDR1 and CDR2: SGHKS, YYEKEE (reference sequence). The CDR3 totals 15 residues. CDR3 nucleotides: TGTGCCAGCAGCTTGGGTGTCGGTAGTTCAGATACGCAGTATTTT. Translating gives CASSLGVGSSDTQYF.

Only one count was recorded for this clone. V usage is TRBV4-3 and J usage is TRBJ2-2; D gene unclear. This CDR3 comprises 14 residues. The germline CDR1 and CDR2 sequences are LGHNA and YSLEER. V gave up 1 base and J gave up 4 bases, with 7 bases separating them. CDR3 protein: CASSQGAVTGELFF. The DNA of the CDR3 is TGCGCCAGCAGCCAAGGTGCAGTCACCGGGGAGCTGTTTTTT.

The chain has TRBV24-1 and TRBJ2-1, with a possible D match to TRBD2 (5 bases). Germline V gene data show CDR1 as KGHDR and CDR2 as SFDVKD. With 10 bases removed from V and 7 bases from J, the gap between germline ends came to 22 bases. This CDR3 contains 15 residues. The CDR3: CATSDLSGSENEQFF. CDR3 DNA: TGTGCCACTTCAGATCTGTCGGGATCTGAGAATGAGCAGTTCTTC.

This clone came up a few times. This chain uses TRBV9 with TRBJ2-2, with 7 bases that match TRBD1. In germline, CDR1 is SGDLS, CDR2 YYNGEE. The CDR3 has 17 residues. J was trimmed by 2 bases and V by 0 bases; bases with no gene match: 7. As DNA, the CDR3 is TGTGCCAGCAGCGTAGCCCCGGACAGGATCAACACCGGGGAGCTGTTTTTT. Translating gives CASSVAPDRINTGELFF.

The J gene is TRBJ2-7, the V gene TRBV10-3, with TRBD2 matching 13 bases. Germline CDR1 and CDR2: ENHRY and SYGVKD. V lost 3 bases to trimming and J lost 2 bases; unmatched junction nucleotides: 1. CDR3 length: 15 amino acids. The CDR3 spells CAISEGTSGTYEQYF. CDR3 sequence (DNA): TGTGCCATCAGTGAAGGGACTAGCGGGACCTACGAGCAGTACTTC.

J is TRBJ2-7 and V is TRBV6-5; maybe TRBD1 (8 bases). V was pared by 8 bases and J by 2 bases, with 16 bases between. CDR1 MNHEY and CDR2 SVGAGI come from the germline V gene. The CDR3 totals 14 residues. CDR3 residues: CASYRGGTTYEQYF. The CDR3 DNA follows: TGTGCCAGCTACAGGGGGGGGACCACCTACGAGCAGTACTTC.

The chain carries TRBV29-1 and TRBJ1-1, with D maybe TRBD1 (6 bases). CDR3 length equals 13 residues. V shed 7 bases and J shed 0 bases, with 12 bases lying between them. Germline CDR1 and CDR2: SQVTM and ANQGSEA. The CDR3 spells CSAVTGLNTEAFF. CDR3 bases: TGCAGCGCGGTTACAGGGTTGAACACTGAAGCTTTCTTT.

This chain links TRBV28 with TRBJ2-7, with D perhaps matching TRBD1 (5 bases). This CDR3 is built from 17 residues. From germline, CDR1 is MDHEN and CDR2 SYDVKM. V lost 6 bases, J lost 3 bases, and 24 bases lay in between. The CDR3 DNA is TGTGCCAGCAGACCAAGAACCAGGGTTGCGGCAGGCTACGAGCAGTACTTC. Translated: CASRPRTRVAAGYEQYF.

V and J are TRBV7-2 and TRBJ2-3; a weak D match, TRBD2 (5 bases). CDR3 size: 17 residues. In germline, CDR1 is SGHTA, CDR2 FQGNSA. The V end lost 5 bases, the J end lost 2 bases, and 20 bases lay between the germline ends. The CDR3 DNA follows: TGTGCCAGCAGCCTGATAGGTCGGCGGGCCGTCACAGATACGCAGTATTTT. The encoded protein is CASSLIGRRAVTDTQYF.

The DNA of the CDR3 is TGTGCCAGCAGCCCAGGGGGCACTCAACTTGAAAAACTGTTTTTT. It codes for CASSPGGTQLEKLFF. The chain employs TRBV3-1 (or the pseudogene TRBV3-2) and TRBJ1-4; 8 bases fit TRBD1. The CDR3 covers 15 residues. Germline CDR1 is LGHDT and CDR2 is YNNKEL (reference sequence). The J segment lost 7 bases and the V segment lost 4 bases, leaving 8 bases of the junction unmatched.

V usage is TRBV4-2 and J usage is TRBJ1-1; D not certain. The V gene's germline CDR1 is LGHNA and CDR2 YNFKEQ. The CDR3 length is 14 residues. Trimming stripped 0 bases from V and 6 bases from J, with 11 bases between. The CDR3 sequence is CASSQEWAEAEAFF. Here the CDR3 DNA reads TGTGCCAGCAGCCAAGAATGGGCAGAAGCTGAAGCTTTCTTT.

This sequence joins TRBV5-5 and TRBJ2-7, with a tentative D call TRBD1 (6 bases). V lost 3 bases and J 3 bases, leaving 25 bases between the germline ends. Germline V gene lookup returns CDR1 SGHKS and CDR2 YYEKEE (reference sequence). CDR3 length equals 18 residues. CDR3 amino acids: CASSSLEWTVEDGYEQYF. The CDR3 region has the DNA TGTGCCAGCAGCTCCCTTGAATGGACAGTGGAAGATGGCTACGAGCAGTACTTC.